The 25 T cell receptor beta chains listed next were all sequenced from one sample in a study of T cell responses to AZD1222 COVID-19 vaccine (dated by TCRdb to the early 2020s). The sample's time point, from its label and the paper: about 28 days (+/-7) after the second vaccine dose. The library was obtained by the immunoSEQ multiplex PCR assay. TCRdb retrieved this table from immuneACCESS and kept in-frame rearrangements only. Not all clones are present; in checked studies, unresolved V genes account for under half, and no reason is known for the remainder. The sample contains 150,000 to 200,000 clones, roughly nine tenths of them found a single time. Approximately 1.2% of the sample is held by the ten biggest clonotypes. The material sequenced was peripheral blood, taken 28 days after the second AZD1222 dose. The origin of the receptors is an adult who received the AZD1222 COVID-19 vaccine.

As to this clone: The same CDR3 can be traced to other DNA sequences in this sample. V is TRBV7-8 and J is TRBJ1-6; 7 nucleotides agree with TRBD1. Per the germline V gene, CDR1 is SGHVS and CDR2 is FQNEAQ. Trimming took 0 bases from V and 0 from J; bases not matched to a gene: 5. The CDR3 contains 18 residues. This CDR3 reads CASSLARQGSSYNSPLHF. In DNA, the CDR3 is TGTGCCAGCAGCTTAGCGAGACAGGGTAGCTCCTATAATTCACCCCTCCACTTT.

V usage is TRBV6-5 and J usage is TRBJ1-5, with a tentative D call TRBD1 (6 bases). The CDR3 totals 14 residues. The germline V gene encodes CDR1 MNHEY and CDR2 SVGAGI. Trimming removed 6 bases from V and 7 bases from J, with 16 bases in between. CDR3 protein: CASRSTGLKQPQHF. The CDR3 nucleotides are TGTGCCAGCAGGTCTACAGGGCTCAAACAGCCCCAGCATTTT.

The chain has TRBV7-8 and TRBJ2-7; TRBD1 is a possible D gene (5 bases). Trimming took 2 bases from V and 0 from J, leaving 14 bases between them. CDR1 and CDR2 (germline): SGHVS, FQNEAQ. This CDR3 region has 16 residues. The CDR3, as DNA: TGTGCCAGCAGCTTACGGGCCCGTACAGGCTCCTACGAGCAGTACTTC. Translated, it gives CASSLRARTGSYEQYF. Together with reference TRBV7-8 and TRBJ2-7, the CDR3 gives the full variable domain: GAGVSQSPRYKVAKRGQDVALRCDPISGHVSLFWYQQALGQGPEFLTYFQNEAQLDKSGLPSDRFFAERPEGSVSTLKIQRTQQEDSAVYLCASSLRARTGSYEQYFGPGTRLTVT.

The chain recombines TRBV4-1 with TRBJ1-1; D uncertain. CDR1 is MGHRA and CDR2 is YSYEKL in the germline V gene. V lost 2 bases, J lost 1 base, and 8 bases lay in between. The CDR3 contains 14 residues. CDR3: CASSQSTQNTEAFF. For the CDR3, the DNA is TGCGCCAGCAGCCAATCGACCCAGAACACTGAAGCTTTCTTT.

The chain is built from TRBV5-1 and TRBJ2-1; TRBD2 matches at 9 bases. V shed 0 bases and J 5 bases; nucleotides not matched to a gene: 3. CDR3 length equals 15 residues. The germline V gene has CDR1 SGHRS and CDR2 YFSETQ. As DNA, the CDR3 is TGCGCCAGCAGCTTGGGGGGACTAGCTAACAATGAGCAGTTCTTC. Translation: CASSLGGLANNEQFF.

This clone came up once. V is TRBV3-1 (or the pseudogene TRBV3-2) and J is TRBJ2-3; no clear D gene. The germline gives CDR1 LGHDT, CDR2 YNNKEL (reference sequence). Trimming shortened V by 6 bases and J by 4 bases, and 8 bases separated the two germline ends. The CDR3 loop spans 12 amino acids. The CDR3 is CASRSEADTQYF. The CDR3 region has the DNA TGTGCCAGCAGGAGCGAGGCAGATACGCAGTATTTT.

This chain's CDR3 is CASSGGRNEQFF. CDR3 coding DNA: TGTGCCAGCAGTGGGGGCCGCAATGAGCAGTTCTTC. The chain carries TRBV2 and TRBJ2-1; D possibly corresponds to TRBD1 (5 bases). The CDR3 runs 12 residues. Per the germline V gene, CDR1 is SNHLY and CDR2 is FYNNEI. Trimming removed 4 bases from V and 6 bases from J, with 7 bases in between.

This clone was detected once. The chain carries TRBV6-5 and TRBJ2-7; D unresolved. CDR1 is MNHEY, CDR2 SVGAGI, per germline. Between the trimmed V and J ends, which lost 7 bases and 3 bases, there was a span of 16 bases. The length of the CDR3 is 14 residues. The CDR3 nucleotides read TGTGCCAGCAAGATCGACCCCCTACTCTACGAGCAGTACTTC. It specifies CASKIDPLLYEQYF.

This chain uses TRBV5-1 with TRBJ1-1; 9 positions agree with TRBD1. Germline V lookup: CDR1 SGHRS, CDR2 YFSETQ. This CDR3 has 15 residues. V was clipped by 4 bases and J by 0 bases; unmatched bases: 4. The CDR3 is CASSGGQGMNTEAFF. The CDR3 bases are TGCGCCAGCAGCGGCGGACAGGGGATGAACACTGAAGCTTTCTTT.

The chain is built from TRBV10-1 and TRBJ2-1; no reliable D call. The CDR3 spans 16 residues. CDR1 and CDR2 from the germline V gene are WNHNN and SYGVQD (reference sequence). V was cut by 0 bases and J by 0 bases, with 9 bases left in between. This CDR3 reads CASSESTGSSYNEQFF. CDR3 coding DNA: TGCGCCAGCAGTGAGTCGACGGGCAGCTCCTACAATGAGCAGTTCTTC.

This clone was found a few times. This chain joins TRBV13 and TRBJ1-1; D is unclear. Germline CDR1 PRHDT, CDR2 FYEKMQ (reference sequence). CDR3 length: 14 residues. Between the trimmed V and J ends, which lost 0 bases and 3 bases, there was a span of 8 bases. The CDR3 region has the DNA TGTGCCAGCAGCTTAGGACAGCTTTACACTGAAGCTTTCTTT. Translation: CASSLGQLYTEAFF.

The genes are TRBV5-1 and TRBJ1-1; maybe TRBD1 (6 bases). The CDR3 has 18 residues. Germline V gene lookup returns CDR1 SGHRS and CDR2 YFSETQ. Trimming left V 3 bases short and J 1 base short, with 22 bases between. DNA of the CDR3: TGCGCCAGCAGCTCCTTCGGACAGATAAACATTTGGAACACTGAAGCTTTCTTT. Amino acid sequence: CASSSFGQINIWNTEAFF.

The rearrangement joins TRBV7-2 to TRBJ1-3; maybe TRBD1 (6 bases). Germline CDR1 and CDR2: SGHTA and FQGNSA. The germline V and J ends were trimmed by 3 bases and 0 bases, with 12 bases remaining between them. CDR3 length: 16 residues. CDR3 residues: CASSLGHTSSGNTIYF. CDR3 DNA sequence: TGTGCCAGCAGCTTGGGACATACGAGCTCTGGAAACACCATATATTTT.

This chain links TRBV10-3 with TRBJ1-1; unclear D gene. This CDR3 has 14 amino acids. The germline V gene has CDR1 ENHRY and CDR2 SYGVKD. V was clipped by 0 bases and J by 2 bases, with 7 bases between them. The CDR3 loop reads CAISESMLNTEAFF. The CDR3 DNA reads as TGTGCCATCAGTGAGTCGATGCTCAACACTGAAGCTTTCTTT.

This sequence joins TRBV19 and TRBJ2-2, with 7 bases that match TRBD1. The CDR3 length is 16 residues. The V gene's germline CDR1 is LNHDA and CDR2 SQIVND (reference sequence). With 3 bases clipped from V and 4 bases from J, the junction kept 8 bases outside the gene matches. The CDR3 loop is CASSIGGRGFTGELFF. In DNA form, the CDR3 reads TGTGCCAGTAGTATTGGGGGCAGGGGGTTCACCGGGGAGCTGTTTTTT.

This rearrangement joins TRBV5-1 to TRBJ2-7; TRBD2 matches at 8 bases. CDR3 length equals 15 residues. Germline V gives CDR1 SGHRS, CDR2 YFSETQ. V shed 4 bases, J shed 7 bases, and the junction held 13 bases outside the gene matches. This chain's CDR3 is CASSVAAGGHYEQYF. The CDR3 bases are TGCGCCAGCAGCGTCGCCGCGGGGGGACACTATGAGCAGTACTTC.

The CDR3 loop is CASSLETGTEAFF. The CDR3 coding sequence is TGTGCCAGCAGTTTAGAGACAGGGACTGAAGCTTTCTTT. This sequence joins TRBV12-3 or TRBV12-4 and TRBJ1-1, with 7 bases aligning to TRBD1. The CDR3 covers 13 residues. Trimming at V came to 1 base and at J to 5 bases, leaving 1 base not matched to a gene.

The chain uses TRBV7-8 and TRBJ1-1; the match to TRBD1 covers 8 bases. The CDR3 has 18 amino acids. CDR1 SGHVS and CDR2 FQNEAQ come from the germline V gene. V trimming: 4 bases; J trimming: 5 bases; junction bases outside the gene matches: 18. CDR3 region: CASSYQRQGRLARTEAFF. The CDR3, as DNA: TGTGCCAGCAGCTACCAACGACAGGGGCGGTTGGCTCGGACTGAAGCTTTCTTT.

J is TRBJ2-7 and V is TRBV11-2; a possible D gene is TRBD1 (5 bases). Germline V gene data show CDR1 as SGHAT and CDR2 as FQNNGV. CDR3 size: 14 residues. V lost 6 bases and J lost 0, with 12 bases in between. CDR3 amino acids: CASRLQGYSYEQYF. CDR3 in DNA: TGTGCCAGCAGACTCCAGGGCTACTCCTACGAGCAGTACTTC.

V usage is TRBV7-2 and J usage is TRBJ2-2; D remains unclear. This CDR3 comprises 12 residues. Germline values: CDR1 SGHTA, CDR2 FQGNSA. Trimming removed 5 bases from V and 7 bases from J, with 8 bases in between. The chain's CDR3 is CASSPTNGELFF. The DNA of the CDR3 is TGTGCCAGCAGCCCAACAAACGGGGAGCTGTTTTTT.

V gene TRBV21-1 combines with J gene TRBJ2-2. TRBV21-1 is tagged as a pseudogene. The CDR3 has 16 amino acids. CDR3 protein: CASSSPVGGAPGELFF. The CDR3 coding sequence is TGTGCCAGCAGCTCCCCCGTGGGGGGCGCGCCCGGGGAGCTGTTTTTT.

This chain uses TRBV7-9 with TRBJ2-1; 8 nucleotides line up with TRBD1. V lost 1 base and J lost 3; bases outside the gene matches: 8. The CDR3 spans 17 residues. From germline, CDR1 is SEHNR and CDR2 FQNEAQ (reference sequence). CDR3 protein: CASSLGRQGAIYNEQFF. In DNA form, the CDR3 reads TGTGCCAGCAGCTTAGGTCGGCAGGGGGCCATCTACAATGAGCAGTTCTTC.

This clone was picked up a small number of times. At one end the junction does not follow the germline gene, possibly because of a read error. V usage is TRBV5-1 and J usage is TRBJ1-6, with 7 bases fitting TRBD1. The CDR3 is made up of 12 amino acids. The germline V gene encodes CDR1 SGHRS and CDR2 YFSETQ. The CDR3 nucleotides are TGCGCCAGCAGCTTGGGGGCGGGACAGCGATTCTTT. It is translated as CASSLGAGQRFF.

V gene TRBV28 combines with J gene TRBJ1-4; D is unresolved. Trimming left V 5 bases short and J 6 bases short, with 10 bases between. This CDR3 is built from 13 residues. Germline CDR1 and CDR2: MDHEN and SYDVKM. CDR3 sequence: CASSGPGDEKLFF. The CDR3 DNA follows: TGTGCCAGCAGTGGACCGGGTGATGAAAAACTGTTTTTT.

This clone was seen a handful of times. This chain connects TRBV2 to TRBJ2-3, with a weak D call TRBD2 (6 bases). In germline, CDR1 is SNHLY, CDR2 FYNNEI. Trimming left V 3 bases short and J 3 bases short, with 7 bases between. The CDR3 contains 13 residues. This CDR3 reads CASSEGGTDTQYF. Here the CDR3 DNA reads TGTGCCAGCAGTGAGGGGGGTACAGATACGCAGTATTTT. The whole variable domain, remainder taken from reference TRBV2 and TRBJ2-3, is EPEVTQTPSHQVTQMGQEVILRCVPISNHLYFYWYRQILGQKVEFLVSFYNNEISEKSEIFDDQFSVERPDGSNFTLKIRSTKLEDSAMYFCASSEGGTDTQYFGPGTRLTVL.